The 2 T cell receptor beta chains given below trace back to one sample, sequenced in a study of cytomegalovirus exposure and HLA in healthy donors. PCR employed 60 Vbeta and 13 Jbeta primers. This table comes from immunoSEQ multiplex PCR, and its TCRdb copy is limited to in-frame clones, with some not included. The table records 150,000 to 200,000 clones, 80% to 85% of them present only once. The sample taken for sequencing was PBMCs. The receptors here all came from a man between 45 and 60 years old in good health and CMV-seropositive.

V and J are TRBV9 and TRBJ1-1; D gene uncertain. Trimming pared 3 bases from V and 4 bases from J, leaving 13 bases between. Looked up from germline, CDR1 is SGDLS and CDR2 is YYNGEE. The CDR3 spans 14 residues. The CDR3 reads CASSASTATTEAFF. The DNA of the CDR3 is TGTGCCAGCAGCGCCTCGACTGCGACCACTGAAGCTTTCTTT.

The CDR3 sequence is CASSLMASGGETQYF. The DNA of the CDR3 is TGTGCCAGCAGCTTAATGGCTAGCGGGGGAGAGACCCAGTACTTC. The chain combines TRBV7-3 with TRBJ2-5, with 10 bases lining up with TRBD2. The CDR3 extends over 15 amino acids. V lost 1 base and J lost 4; bases outside the gene matches: 3. Germline CDR1 and CDR2: SGHTA and FQGTGA.